One sample yielded the 32 T cell receptor beta chains listed below, sequenced in a study of cytomegalovirus exposure and HLA in healthy donors. Both 60 Vbeta primers and 13 Jbeta primers went into the PCR. The assay was immunoSEQ multiplex PCR, and TCRdb's table has in-frame clones only and misses some. The sample lists 150,000 to 200,000 clones; 81% were seen once. The sequenced sample was PBMCs. Source of these receptors: a woman in her 30s in good health and CMV-seronegative.

This chain connects TRBV30 to TRBJ1-3; D gene ambiguous. CDR3 length: 14 residues. With 0 bases removed from V and 3 bases from J, the gap between germline ends came to 9 bases. Per germline, CDR1 GTSNPN and CDR2 SVGIG (reference sequence). The CDR3 spells CAWSVSGSGNTIYF. CDR3 DNA sequence: TGTGCCTGGAGTGTCTCGGGAAGTGGAAACACCATATATTTT.

This clone was seen a single time. This sequence joins TRBV4-1 and TRBJ2-7, with 8 bases identical to TRBD2. The CDR3 sequence is 15 residues long. V dropped 3 bases and J dropped 2; count of bases not matched to a gene: 6. Germline V gene data show CDR1 as MGHRA and CDR2 as YSYEKL. The CDR3 sequence is CASSQRRGETYEQYF. The CDR3 region has the DNA TGCGCCAGCAGCCAGAGGCGGGGGGAGACCTACGAGCAGTACTTC.

The chain couples TRBV29-1 to TRBJ1-2, with 8 positions matching TRBD1. J gave up 6 bases and V 7 bases, and 10 bases lay outside the gene matches. Germline V gene sequence: CDR1 SQVTM, CDR2 ANQGSEA. The CDR3 has 13 amino acids. The CDR3 DNA is TGCAGCGGTACGGACAGGGATGGCCATGGCTACACCTTC. Protein sequence: CSGTDRDGHGYTF.

This rearrangement joins TRBV28 to TRBJ2-3; D is possibly TRBD2 (6 bases). The germline V gene has CDR1 MDHEN and CDR2 SYDVKM. Between the trimmed V and J ends, which lost 6 bases and 2 bases, there was a span of 9 bases. The CDR3 has 13 residues. The CDR3 DNA sequence: TGTGCCAGCAGAGGAGGGGCCACAGATACGCAGTATTTT. Protein sequence: CASRGGATDTQYF. Together with reference TRBV28 and TRBJ2-3, the CDR3 gives the full variable domain: DVKVTQSSRYLVKRTGEKVFLECVQDMDHENMFWYRQDPGLGLRLIYFSYDVKMKEKGDIPEGYSVSREKKERFSLILESASTNQTSMYLCASRGGATDTQYFGPGTRLTVL.

This clone was seen only a few times. V usage is TRBV27 and J usage is TRBJ2-1; 7 nucleotides line up with TRBD2. Germline assignment: CDR1 MNHEY and CDR2 SMNVEV (reference sequence). The V segment lost 3 bases and the J segment 11 bases; nucleotides outside the gene matches: 16. This CDR3 spans 16 amino acids. The CDR3 DNA is TGTGCCAGCAGTTTGACTCAGCTCGTCGCGGGGGACCAGCAGTTCTTC. Protein: CASSLTQLVAGDQQFF.

Points on this clone: In the same sample, other DNA sequences code for this CDR3. The CDR3 is CASGRTGGSTDTQYF. CDR3 in DNA: TGCGCCAGCGGGCGGACAGGGGGCTCCACAGATACGCAGTATTTT. The V gene is TRBV5-1, the J gene TRBJ2-3; 11 bases align to TRBD1. V shed 7 bases and J 2 bases; nucleotides not matched to a gene: 6. Germline-derived CDR1 and CDR2 are SGHRS and YFSETQ. This CDR3 is built from 15 residues.

The V and J genes are TRBV7-6 and TRBJ1-1, with TRBD1 matching 8 bases. V dropped 5 bases and J dropped 0; count of bases not matched to a gene: 11. In germline, CDR1 is SGHVS, CDR2 FNYEAQ. This CDR3 contains 17 residues. The CDR3 sequence is CASSQGPGGNMNTEAFF. The CDR3 bases are TGTGCCAGCAGCCAGGGCCCAGGGGGCAACATGAACACTGAAGCTTTCTTT.

This chain connects TRBV9 to TRBJ2-5; TRBD2 matches 11 bases. The CDR3 spans 15 residues. V shed 3 bases and J 2 bases; nucleotides not matched to a gene: 3. CDR1 and CDR2 (germline): SGDLS, YYNGEE. The CDR3 DNA sequence: TGTGCCAGCAGCGCGGGGACTAGCGGACAAGAGACCCAGTACTTC. This encodes CASSAGTSGQETQYF.

This sequence joins TRBV27 and TRBJ2-5; unclear D gene. Per germline, CDR1 MNHEY and CDR2 SMNVEV (reference sequence). The germline V and J ends were trimmed by 6 bases and 2 bases, with 16 bases remaining between them. The CDR3 consists of 15 residues. CDR3 protein: CASSPHVDDQETQYF. CDR3 in DNA: TGTGCCAGCAGCCCCCACGTAGATGATCAAGAGACCCAGTACTTC.

The chain joins TRBV28 to TRBJ1-2; D is unclear. The length of the CDR3 is 17 residues. The germline gives CDR1 MDHEN, CDR2 SYDVKM. V was clipped by 2 bases and J by 0 bases, with 16 bases between them. Here the CDR3 reads CASSLDAAFHTNYGYTF. The CDR3, as DNA: TGTGCCAGCAGTTTAGACGCAGCGTTCCACACTAACTATGGCTACACCTTC.

V and J are TRBV4-2 and TRBJ2-2; 7 bases map to TRBD1. This CDR3 has 16 residues. Germline assignment: CDR1 LGHNA and CDR2 YNFKEQ. The J segment lost 2 bases and the V segment lost 4 bases, leaving 7 bases of the junction unmatched. CDR3 nucleotides: TGTGCCAGCAGCCCGATGACAGGGAGTAACACCGGGGAGCTGTTTTTT. Amino acids: CASSPMTGSNTGELFF.

The rearrangement joins TRBV7-9 to TRBJ1-1; the D is unclear. The germline gives CDR1 SEHNR, CDR2 FQNEAQ (reference sequence). The CDR3 is made up of 12 amino acids. The ends were cut back, 10 bases at V and 2 bases at J, with 11 bases in the middle. For the CDR3, the DNA is TGTGCCATACTCGGGATTAACACTGAAGCTTTCTTT. Translating it yields CAILGINTEAFF.

This chain uses TRBV6-4 with TRBJ2-5; the match to TRBD2 covers 7 bases. Matching the DNA end better, TRBJ2-7 makes the J call doubtful. The CDR3 runs 16 residues. Germline V gene data show CDR1 as MRHNA and CDR2 as SNTAGT. CDR3 coding DNA: TGTGCCAGTTTTCTTCCACGGGGACTAAGCTCCTACGAGCAGTACTTC. This sequence encodes CASFLPRGLSSYEQYF.

The chain has TRBV7-9 and TRBJ2-7, with 10 bases matching TRBD1. CDR1 and CDR2 from the germline V gene are SEHNR and FQNEAQ (reference sequence). The trim removed 5 bases at V and 4 bases at J, leaving 11 bases unmatched. The CDR3 totals 16 residues. The CDR3 region has the DNA TGTGCCAGCAGCGACTCCCGGGACAGGGGATGGTACGAGCAGTACTTC. Its translation is CASSDSRDRGWYEQYF. Based on the CDR3 plus reference TRBV7-9 and TRBJ2-7, the full variable domain is DTGVSQNPRHKITKRGQNVTFRCDPISEHNRLYWYRQTLGQGPEFLTYFQNEAQLEKSRLLSDRFSAERPKGSFSTLEIQRTEQGDSAMYLCASSDSRDRGWYEQYFGPGTRLTVT.

Of note for this clone: Sequence at one end of the junction differs from germline and may be a read error. The rearrangement uses TRBV7-9 and TRBJ1-4; 8 bases agree with TRBD1. Looked up from germline, CDR1 is SEHNR and CDR2 is FQNEAQ (reference sequence). The CDR3 length is 15 residues. The CDR3 here is CSSSFGSGGAEKLFF. The CDR3 DNA reads as TGTTCCAGCAGCTTTGGGTCAGGGGGCGCAGAAAAACTGTTTTTT.

The gene calls are TRBV9 and TRBJ2-3, with TRBD2 matching 11 bases. V lost 6 bases, J lost 14 bases, and 11 bases stayed unmatched. CDR1 and CDR2 (germline): SGDLS, YYNGEE. This CDR3 has 13 amino acids. This chain's CDR3 is CASTQTSGAPVYF. Here the CDR3 DNA reads TGTGCCAGCACGCAGACTAGCGGGGCTCCGGTGTATTTT.

This clone was seen a single time. V and J are TRBV27 and TRBJ1-2; D is unresolved. Germline CDR1 and CDR2: MNHEY and SMNVEV (reference sequence). Between the trimmed V and J ends, which lost 4 bases and 8 bases, there was a span of 14 bases. The CDR3 has 13 residues. The CDR3 sequence: CASSSQAYGGYTF. DNA of the CDR3: TGTGCCAGCAGTTCCCAGGCCTACGGAGGCTACACCTTC.

The rearrangement links TRBV29-1 to TRBJ2-1; TRBD1 might be the D (6 bases). This CDR3 comprises 16 residues. Between the trimmed V and J ends, which lost 4 bases and 0 bases, there was a span of 16 bases. From germline, CDR1 is SQVTM and CDR2 ANQGSEA. CDR3 loop: CSVVRGSRNSYNEQFF. The CDR3 region has the DNA TGCAGCGTTGTGAGGGGGTCAAGAAACTCCTACAATGAGCAGTTCTTC.

Points on this clone: The same CDR3 is also encoded by other DNA sequences in this sample. CDR3 DNA: TGTGCCAGCTCAAGGGACAGAGCCCAAGAGACCCAGTACTTC. Its protein product is CASSRDRAQETQYF. The chain couples TRBV18 to TRBJ2-5; 7 nucleotides align to TRBD1. CDR3 size: 14 residues. Germline loops: CDR1 KGHSH, CDR2 LQKENI. With 5 bases clipped from V and 1 base from J, the junction kept 4 bases outside the gene matches.

There are a few counts of this clone. The CDR3 bases are TGTGCCAGCAGTTACTCCGGGGGGGCGGGTGAAAAACTGTTTTTT. This codes for CASSYSGGAGEKLFF. J is TRBJ1-4 and V is TRBV6-5; perhaps TRBD1 as D (6 bases). The CDR3 totals 15 residues. V dropped 0 bases and J dropped 7 bases, with 12 bases sitting between them. Germline V gene data show CDR1 as MNHEY and CDR2 as SVGAGI.

This clone was observed once. The chain combines TRBV5-1 with TRBJ2-5; D possibly corresponds to TRBD1 (5 bases). The CDR3 has 13 amino acids. Germline assignment: CDR1 SGHRS and CDR2 YFSETQ. Trimming took off 2 bases at V and 7 bases at J, with 12 bases between the two ends. The CDR3 loop reads CASSLAGLGTQYF. DNA for the CDR3: TGCGCCAGCAGCTTAGCAGGGTTGGGGACCCAGTACTTC.

CDR3 in amino acids: CASSLYREEDEQYF. As DNA, the CDR3 is TGTGCCAGCAGTTTGTACAGGGAAGAGGACGAGCAGTACTTC. The gene calls are TRBV6-5 and TRBJ2-7; perhaps TRBD1 as D (6 bases). The ends were cut back, 4 bases at V and 5 bases at J, with 15 bases in the middle. This CDR3 has 14 amino acids. The germline CDR1 and CDR2 sequences are MNHEY and SVGAGI.

This chain joins TRBV19 and TRBJ1-1, with a tentative D call TRBD1 (6 bases). CDR1 and CDR2 from the germline V gene are LNHDA and SQIVND (reference sequence). CDR3 length: 16 amino acids. The V gene lost 3 bases and the J gene lost 2 bases, with 16 bases spanning the gap. This CDR3 reads CASSMNTGRANTEAFF. The CDR3 region has the DNA TGTGCCAGTAGTATGAATACAGGGAGAGCAAACACTGAAGCTTTCTTT.

The chain is built from TRBV27 and TRBJ2-7; D is possibly TRBD2 (6 bases). This CDR3 spans 15 amino acids. Trimming took off 2 bases at V and 9 bases at J, with 20 bases between the two ends. In germline, CDR1 is MNHEY, CDR2 SMNVEV (reference sequence). The CDR3 spells CASSLNPGTSLGQYF. Written as DNA, the CDR3 is TGTGCCAGCAGTTTAAACCCTGGGACTTCCCTTGGGCAGTACTTC.

CDR3 amino acids: CASSPSTGGIYNEQFF. The CDR3 DNA sequence: TGCGCCAGCAGTCCATCCACAGGGGGAATCTACAATGAGCAGTTCTTC. The chain is built from TRBV5-1 and TRBJ2-1; 8 nucleotides match TRBD1. CDR3 length: 16 residues. Germline lookup yields CDR1 SGHRS and CDR2 YFSETQ. J lost 3 bases, V lost 5 bases, and 10 bases had no gene match. The full variable domain, rest sourced from reference TRBV5-1 and TRBJ2-1, is KAGVTQTPRYLIKTRGQQVTLSCSPISGHRSVSWYQQTPGQGLQFLFEYFSETQRNKGNFPGRFSGRQFSNSRSEMNVSTLELGDSALYLCASSPSTGGIYNEQFFGPGTRLTVL.

This chain links TRBV7-6 with TRBJ1-5, with no clear D. The CDR3 has 15 residues. CDR1 SGHVS and CDR2 FNYEAQ come from the germline V gene. With 1 base removed from V and 3 bases from J, the gap between germline ends came to 10 bases. CDR3 sequence: CASSLVFGNNQPQHF. CDR3 nucleotides: TGTGCCAGCAGCTTAGTCTTCGGTAACAATCAGCCCCAGCATTTT.

As regards this clone: Relative to the germline gene, one junction end is altered; a read error may explain this. This chain uses TRBV7-9 with TRBJ2-2, with a possible D match to TRBD2 (5 bases). The CDR3 is made up of 16 amino acids. CDR1 SEHNR and CDR2 FQNEAQ come from the germline V gene (reference sequence). CDR3 in DNA: TGTTCCAGCAGCTTAATCTGGCGGGCGAACACCGGGGAGCTGTTTTTT. Translated: CSSSLIWRANTGELFF.

CDR3 residues: CASSQDSVSLQPQHF. The CDR3 coding sequence is TGCGCCAGCAGCCAAGATTCAGTGTCTTTGCAGCCCCAGCATTTT. This chain links TRBV4-1 with TRBJ1-5; no firm D call. V lost 0 bases and J lost 7, with 13 bases in between. The CDR3 covers 15 residues. CDR1 and CDR2 from the germline V gene are MGHRA and YSYEKL.

This chain connects TRBV7-8 to TRBJ1-2; 7 positions agree with TRBD1. V lost 5 bases, J lost 8 bases, and 11 bases stayed unmatched. The CDR3 sequence is 14 residues long. The germline CDR1 and CDR2 sequences are SGHVS and FQNEAQ. The CDR3 DNA sequence: TGTGCCAGCAGCCTACAGGTACAGGGGACCGGCTACACCTTC. Amino acid sequence: CASSLQVQGTGYTF. The variable domain in full, completed from reference TRBV7-8 and TRBJ1-2, reads GAGVSQSPRYKVAKRGQDVALRCDPISGHVSLFWYQQALGQGPEFLTYFQNEAQLDKSGLPSDRFFAERPEGSVSTLKIQRTQQEDSAVYLCASSLQVQGTGYTFGSGTRLTVV.

This CDR3 is CASSKGLAPDTQYF. DNA for the CDR3: TGTGCCAGTAGTAAAGGACTCGCTCCAGATACGCAGTATTTT. The J gene is TRBJ2-3, the V gene TRBV19, with TRBD2 as a possible D gene (5 bases). Germline lookup yields CDR1 LNHDA and CDR2 SQIVND (reference sequence). This CDR3 spans 14 amino acids. Trimming stripped 4 bases from V and 4 bases from J, with 12 bases between.

The rearrangement joins TRBV18 to TRBJ2-5, with 7 bases identical to TRBD1. This CDR3 contains 15 residues. Germline V gene sequence: CDR1 KGHSH, CDR2 LQKENI. J lost 4 bases, V lost 4 bases, and 9 bases had no gene match. CDR3 nucleotide sequence: TGTGCCAGCTCACTAGGGAGACAGGGCGGAGAGACCCAGTACTTC. Protein sequence: CASSLGRQGGETQYF.

This clone was observed a handful of times. The gene calls are TRBV7-2 and TRBJ2-7, with 9 bases lining up with TRBD1. V shed 5 bases and J 6 bases; nucleotides not matched to a gene: 14. Germline-derived CDR1 and CDR2 are SGHTA and FQGNSA. The CDR3 contains 16 residues. The DNA for the CDR3 is TGTGCCAGCAGCCTATCTAATCCGGGACAGGGAGGCGAGCAGTACTTC. Its protein product is CASSLSNPGQGGEQYF.